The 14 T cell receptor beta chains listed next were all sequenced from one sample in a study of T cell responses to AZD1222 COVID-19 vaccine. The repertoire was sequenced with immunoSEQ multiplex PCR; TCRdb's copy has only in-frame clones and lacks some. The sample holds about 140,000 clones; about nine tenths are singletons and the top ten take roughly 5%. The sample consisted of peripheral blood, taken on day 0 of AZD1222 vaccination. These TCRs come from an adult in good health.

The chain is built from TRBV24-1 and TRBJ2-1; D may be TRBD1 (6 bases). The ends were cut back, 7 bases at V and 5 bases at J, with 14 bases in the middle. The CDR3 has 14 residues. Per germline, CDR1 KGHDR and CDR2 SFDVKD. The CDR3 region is CATSLGTPNNEQFF. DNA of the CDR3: TGTGCCACCAGCCTAGGGACACCCAACAATGAGCAGTTCTTC.

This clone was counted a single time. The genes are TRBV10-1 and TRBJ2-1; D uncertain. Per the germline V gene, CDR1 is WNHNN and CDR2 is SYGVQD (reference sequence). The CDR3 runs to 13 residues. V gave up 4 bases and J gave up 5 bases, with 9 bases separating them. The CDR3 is CASSGSDNNEQFF. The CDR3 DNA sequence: TGCGCCAGCAGTGGGTCAGATAACAATGAGCAGTTCTTC.

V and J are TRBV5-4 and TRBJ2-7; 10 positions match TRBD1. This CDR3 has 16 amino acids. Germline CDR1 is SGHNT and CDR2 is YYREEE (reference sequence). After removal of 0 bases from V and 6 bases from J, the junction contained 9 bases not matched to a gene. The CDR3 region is CASSLGAPGQGSEQYF. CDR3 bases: TGTGCCAGCAGCTTGGGTGCACCGGGACAGGGGAGCGAGCAGTACTTC.

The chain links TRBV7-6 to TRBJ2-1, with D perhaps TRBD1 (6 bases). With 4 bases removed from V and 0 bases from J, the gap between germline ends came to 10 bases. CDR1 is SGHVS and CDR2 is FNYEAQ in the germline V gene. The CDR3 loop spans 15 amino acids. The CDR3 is CASSSDRSSYNEQFF. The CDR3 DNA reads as TGTGCCAGCAGCTCCGACAGGAGCTCCTACAATGAGCAGTTCTTC. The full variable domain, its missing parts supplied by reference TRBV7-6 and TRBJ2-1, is GAGVSQSPRYKVTKRGQDVALRCDPISGHVSLYWYRQALGQGPEFLTYFNYEAQQDKSGLPNDRFSAERPEGSISTLTIQRTEQRDSAMYRCASSSDRSSYNEQFFGPGTRLTVL.

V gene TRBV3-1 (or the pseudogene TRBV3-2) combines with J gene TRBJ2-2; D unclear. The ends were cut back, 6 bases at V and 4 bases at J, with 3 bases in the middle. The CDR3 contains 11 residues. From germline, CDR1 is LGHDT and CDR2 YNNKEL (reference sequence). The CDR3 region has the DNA TGTGCCAGCAGTGCCACCGGGGAGCTGTTTTTT. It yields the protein CASSATGELFF.

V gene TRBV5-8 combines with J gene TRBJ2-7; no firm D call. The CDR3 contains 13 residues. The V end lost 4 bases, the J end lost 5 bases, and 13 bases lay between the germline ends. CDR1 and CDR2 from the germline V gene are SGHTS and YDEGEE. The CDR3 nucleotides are TGTGCCAGCAGCCGCGAACTAAGGGACGAGCAGTACTTC. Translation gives CASSRELRDEQYF.

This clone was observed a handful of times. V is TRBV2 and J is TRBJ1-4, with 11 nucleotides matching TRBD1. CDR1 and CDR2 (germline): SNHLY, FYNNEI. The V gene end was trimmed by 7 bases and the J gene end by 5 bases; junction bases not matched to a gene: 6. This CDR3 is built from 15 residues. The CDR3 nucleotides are TGTGCCAGCACCAGGGGGGACAGGGGGAATGAAAAACTGTTTTTT. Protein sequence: CASTRGDRGNEKLFF.

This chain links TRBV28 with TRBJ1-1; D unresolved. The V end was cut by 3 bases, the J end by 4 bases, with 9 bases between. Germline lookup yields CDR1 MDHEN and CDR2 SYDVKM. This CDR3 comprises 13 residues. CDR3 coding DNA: TGTGCCAGCAGTTTTAGGTCGGGCACTGAAGCTTTCTTT. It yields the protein CASSFRSGTEAFF.

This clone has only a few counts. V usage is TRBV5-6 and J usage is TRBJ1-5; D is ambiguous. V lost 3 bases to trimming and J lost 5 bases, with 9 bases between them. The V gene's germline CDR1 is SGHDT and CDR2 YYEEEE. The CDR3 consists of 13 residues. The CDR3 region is CASSSLMDQPQHF. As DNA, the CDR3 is TGTGCCAGCAGCTCCCTGATGGATCAGCCCCAGCATTTT. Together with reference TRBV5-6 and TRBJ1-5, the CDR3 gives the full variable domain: DAGVTQSPTHLIKTRGQQVTLRCSPKSGHDTVSWYQQALGQGPQFIFQYYEEEERQRGNFPDRFSGHQFPNYSSELNVNALLLGDSALYLCASSSLMDQPQHFGDGTRLSIL.

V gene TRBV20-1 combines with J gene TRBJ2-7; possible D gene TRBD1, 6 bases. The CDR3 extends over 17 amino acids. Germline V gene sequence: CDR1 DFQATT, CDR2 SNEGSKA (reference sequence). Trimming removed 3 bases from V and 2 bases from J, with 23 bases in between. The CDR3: CSASHFAGRGGPYEQYF. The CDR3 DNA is TGCAGTGCTAGTCACTTCGCGGGCCGAGGGGGTCCCTACGAGCAGTACTTC.

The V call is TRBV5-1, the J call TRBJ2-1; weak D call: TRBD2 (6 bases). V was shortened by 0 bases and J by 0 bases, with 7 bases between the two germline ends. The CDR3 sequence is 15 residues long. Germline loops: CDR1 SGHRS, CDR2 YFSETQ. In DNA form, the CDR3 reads TGCGCCAGCAGCTTGGGGGACTTCTCCTACAATGAGCAGTTCTTC. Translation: CASSLGDFSYNEQFF. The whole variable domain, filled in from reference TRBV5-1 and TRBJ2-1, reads KAGVTQTPRYLIKTRGQQVTLSCSPISGHRSVSWYQQTPGQGLQFLFEYFSETQRNKGNFPGRFSGRQFSNSRSEMNVSTLELGDSALYLCASSLGDFSYNEQFFGPGTRLTVL.

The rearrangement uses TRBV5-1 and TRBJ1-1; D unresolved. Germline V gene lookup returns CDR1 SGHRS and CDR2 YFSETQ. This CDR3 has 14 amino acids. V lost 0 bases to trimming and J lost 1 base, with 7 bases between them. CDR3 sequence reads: CASSLESSNTEAFF. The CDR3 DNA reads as TGCGCCAGCAGCTTGGAGAGTTCGAACACTGAAGCTTTCTTT.

CDR3 residues: CASSLKWGLFAFYGYTF. CDR3 sequence (DNA): TGTGCCAGCAGTTTAAAATGGGGGCTATTTGCCTTCTATGGCTACACCTTC. This chain uses TRBV28 with TRBJ1-2, with D perhaps TRBD1 (6 bases). The CDR3 is 17 residues long. V was trimmed by 2 bases and J by 4 bases, leaving 20 bases between them. Germline loops: CDR1 MDHEN, CDR2 SYDVKM.

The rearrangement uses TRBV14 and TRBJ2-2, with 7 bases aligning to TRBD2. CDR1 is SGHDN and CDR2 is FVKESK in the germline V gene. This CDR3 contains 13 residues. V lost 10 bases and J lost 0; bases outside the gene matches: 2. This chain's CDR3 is CATREANTGELFF. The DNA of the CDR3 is TGTGCCACCCGGGAGGCGAACACCGGGGAGCTGTTTTTT.